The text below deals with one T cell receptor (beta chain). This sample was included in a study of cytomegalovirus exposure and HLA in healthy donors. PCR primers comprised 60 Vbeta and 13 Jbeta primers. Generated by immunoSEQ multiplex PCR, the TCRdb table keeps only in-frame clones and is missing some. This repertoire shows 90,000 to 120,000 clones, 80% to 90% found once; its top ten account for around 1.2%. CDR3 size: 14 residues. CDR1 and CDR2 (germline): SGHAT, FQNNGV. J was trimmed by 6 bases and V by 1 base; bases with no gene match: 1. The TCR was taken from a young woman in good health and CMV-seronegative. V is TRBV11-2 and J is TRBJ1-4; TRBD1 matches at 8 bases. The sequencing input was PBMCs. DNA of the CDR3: TGTGCCAGCAGCTTAGGGACAGGGTATGAAAAACTGTTTTTT. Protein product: CASSLGTGYEKLFF. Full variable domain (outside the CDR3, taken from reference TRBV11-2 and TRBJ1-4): EAGVAQSPRYKIIEKRQSVAFWCNPISGHATLYWYQQILGQGPKLLIQFQNNGVVDDSQLPKDRFSAERLKGVDSTLKIQPAKLEDSAVYLCASSLGTGYEKLFFGSGTQLSVL.